This entry concerns a single T cell receptor (beta chain). The J segment lost 1 base and the V segment lost 4 bases, leaving 6 bases of the junction unmatched. Germline CDR1 is MGHRA and CDR2 is YSYEKL. This CDR3 spans 16 amino acids. The data were taken from a study of blood T cell repertoires in COVID-19. Overall study: Italy, Spain and the United States were the sources of the convalescent and acute COVID-19 samples. PBMCs, B-cell-depleted T cells, or T cells provided the cDNA or gDNA that made up the material.

Methods used by the authors: Estimated nucleated cell counts came from reference gene primer amplification. Method: immunoSEQ multiplex PCR; TCRdb's copy keeps in-frame clones and lacks some. V and J calls and clone size follow that table, whereas D and trimming were derived from the DNA. The sample records tens of thousands of clones, 85% to 95% being singletons. This TCR came from a man aged 50-60 years with active COVID-19. The sequenced material came from peripheral blood. The chain has TRBV4-1 and TRBJ2-3; 9 positions agree with TRBD2. CDR3 loop: CASSRVAGAGTDTQYF. The DNA of the CDR3 is TGCGCCAGCAGCCGGGTAGCGGGAGCTGGCACAGATACGCAGTATTTT.